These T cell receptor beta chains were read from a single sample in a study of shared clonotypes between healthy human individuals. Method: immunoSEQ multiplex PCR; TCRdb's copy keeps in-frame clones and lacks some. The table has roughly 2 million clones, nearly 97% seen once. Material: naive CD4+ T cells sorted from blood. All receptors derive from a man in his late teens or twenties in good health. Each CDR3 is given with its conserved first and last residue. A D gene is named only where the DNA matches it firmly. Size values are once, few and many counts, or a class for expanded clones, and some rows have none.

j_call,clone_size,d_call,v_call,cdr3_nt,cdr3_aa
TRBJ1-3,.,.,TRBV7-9,TGTGCCAGCAGCCAAGCGGGAGCGTCTGGAAACACCATATATTTT,CASSQAGASGNTIYF
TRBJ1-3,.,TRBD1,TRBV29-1,TGCAGCATGTCGACAGGGACACCACGGGGCACCATATATTTT,CSMSTGTPRGTIYF
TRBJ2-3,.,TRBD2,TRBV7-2,TGTGCCAGCAGCTCCTGGCCTAGCGGCTACACAGATACGCAGTATTTT,CASSSWPSGYTDTQYF
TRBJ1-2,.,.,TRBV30,TGTGCCTGGAGTAGAGAGTCTAACTATGGCTACACCTTC,CAWSRESNYGYTF
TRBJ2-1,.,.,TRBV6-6,TGTGCCAGCAGGCCTCCAGGGTCCGACTACAATGAGCAGTTCTTC,CASRPPGSDYNEQFF
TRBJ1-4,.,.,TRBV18,TGTGCCAGCTCACTAAATAACGCGGCAGGAGAAAGTGAAAAACTGTTTTTT,CASSLNNAAGESEKLFF
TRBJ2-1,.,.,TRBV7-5,TGTGCCAGAAGCTCTTTCAATGAGCAGTTCTTC,CARSSFNEQFF
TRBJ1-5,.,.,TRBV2,TGTGCCAGCAATGGGGGGAGCAATCAGCCCCAGCATTTT,CASNGGSNQPQHF
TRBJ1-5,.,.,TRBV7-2,TGTGCCAGCAGCTTAGCCCCGGCCACTAGCAATCAGCCCCAGCATTTT,CASSLAPATSNQPQHF
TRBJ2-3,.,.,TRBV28,TGTGCCAGCAGCTTGGACGCCGGAGATACGCAGTATTTT,CASSLDAGDTQYF
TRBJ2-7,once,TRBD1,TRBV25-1,TGTGCCAGCAGCGCCGGGACAGGGGGCTACGAGCAGTACTTC,CASSAGTGGYEQYF